One T cell receptor (beta chain) is described in this entry. TCRdb ran MiXCR on the 5' RACE reads and lists one entry per CDR3 protein. The sample shows a few hundred thousand distinct CDR3 sequences, 16% of them seen only once. The data are from a study of T-cell memory formation after mild COVID-19. CDR1 is SGHRS and CDR2 is YFSETQ in the germline V gene. This CDR3 spans 14 amino acids. V was cut by 3 bases and J by 6 bases, with 14 bases left in between. The chain joins TRBV5-1 to TRBJ2-3, with a tentative D call TRBD1 (6 bases). The TCR originated in a man between 18 and 35 years old who had mild COVID-19 (a few samples of this study predate the infection). Cell type and time point are not known. The sequenced material came from PBMCs or a T cell subset sorted from them (not recorded which). The CDR3 region is CASSSGHHGDTQYF. The CDR3 coding sequence is TGCGCCAGCAGCTCGGGACACCATGGGGATACGCAGTATTTT.